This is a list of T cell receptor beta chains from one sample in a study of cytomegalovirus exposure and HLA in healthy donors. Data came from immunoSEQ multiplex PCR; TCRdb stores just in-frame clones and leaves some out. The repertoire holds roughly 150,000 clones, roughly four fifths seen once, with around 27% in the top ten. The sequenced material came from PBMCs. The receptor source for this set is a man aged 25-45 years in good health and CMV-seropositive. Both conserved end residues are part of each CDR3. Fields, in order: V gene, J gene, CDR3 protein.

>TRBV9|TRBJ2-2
CASSVGTFTGELFF
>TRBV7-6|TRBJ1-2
CASSLAEAYGYTF
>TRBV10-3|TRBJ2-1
CAISPAGGYNEQFF
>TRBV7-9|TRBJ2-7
CAIAASGTYEQYF
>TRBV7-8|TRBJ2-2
CASSLALSPLGDTGELFF
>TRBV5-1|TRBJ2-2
CASKHPLAGETGELFF
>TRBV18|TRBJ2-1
CASSTLGGALGNEQFF
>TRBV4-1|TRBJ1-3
CASRPGGLSGNTIYF
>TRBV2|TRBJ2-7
CASSVYNRGEQYF
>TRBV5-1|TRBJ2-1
CASSLGQGTVDWQFF
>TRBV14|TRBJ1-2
CASSLAGNYGYTF
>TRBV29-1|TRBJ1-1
CSVSWTGTEAFF
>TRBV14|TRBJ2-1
CASSQRLAGGNEQFF
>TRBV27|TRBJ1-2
CASSLTTQWGVGYTF
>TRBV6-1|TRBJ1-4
CASSERAGGNEKLFF
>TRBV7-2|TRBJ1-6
CASRDRGTLNSPLHF
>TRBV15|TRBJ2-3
CATSRASTDTQYF
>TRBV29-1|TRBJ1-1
CSSDRGNTEAFF
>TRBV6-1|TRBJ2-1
CASSDLAGAGEQFF
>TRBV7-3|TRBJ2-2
CASSYGRGNTGELFF
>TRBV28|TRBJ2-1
CASSPPVGGSISHEQFF
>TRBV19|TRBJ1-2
CASSPQGRNYGYTF
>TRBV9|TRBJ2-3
CASSVSGGGTDTQYF
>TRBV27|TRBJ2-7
CASSRTGDEQYF
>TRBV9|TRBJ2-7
CASSLGQAGGSEQYF
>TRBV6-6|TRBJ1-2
CASSITGGNYGYTF
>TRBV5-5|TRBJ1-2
CASSPDSGGPNYGYTF
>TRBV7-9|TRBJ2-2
CASRGTGGNTGELFF
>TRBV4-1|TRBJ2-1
CASSQDVSANYNEQFF
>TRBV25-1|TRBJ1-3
CASSDVLGHMNTIYF
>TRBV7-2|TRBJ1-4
CASSLSPATNEKLFF
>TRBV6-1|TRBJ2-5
CASSEGDRGLQETQYF
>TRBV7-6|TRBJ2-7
CASSLEAGGVYEQYF
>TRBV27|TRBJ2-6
CASSPRTGFYSGANVLTF
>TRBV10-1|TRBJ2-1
CASSWTSGSINEQFF
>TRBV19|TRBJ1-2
CASSIRGKPSDGYTF
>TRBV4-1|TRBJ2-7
CASSPAAGLAQYF
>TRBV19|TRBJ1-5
CANTNSEGNQPQHF
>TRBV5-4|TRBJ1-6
CASSSGDPQSPLHF
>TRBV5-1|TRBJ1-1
CASSLRTGGATEAFF
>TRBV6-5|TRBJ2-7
CASSSTGPGAYEQYF
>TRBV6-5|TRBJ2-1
CASSKPGLAKEFF
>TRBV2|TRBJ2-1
CASSADRVDEQFF
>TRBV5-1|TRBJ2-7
CASSLTQGAEQYF
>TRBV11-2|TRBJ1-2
CASSLEAWSNGYTF
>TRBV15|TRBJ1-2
CATSRDSPQGTNYGYTF
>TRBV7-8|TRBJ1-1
CASSPRRGENTEAFF
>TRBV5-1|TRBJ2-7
CASSALAGLEQYF
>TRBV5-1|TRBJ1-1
CASSLSPGADTEAFF
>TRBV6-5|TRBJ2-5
CASSSGLAGLGETQYF
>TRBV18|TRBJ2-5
CASSPGTGQETQYF
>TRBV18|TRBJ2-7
CASSPLGGELPHEQYF
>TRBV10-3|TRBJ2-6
CAISDWSGGRSGANVLTF